This TCR beta chain was captured by sequencing in a study of T cells in Graves' hyperthyroidism and ophthalmopathy. Findings and caveats of the study: By a 13 V-J model, ophthalmopathy was set apart from stable hyperthyroidism.

Disease lasting under 3 months, a NOSPECS grade of at least 4, and a Clinical Activity Score of at least 3 were features of the ophthalmopathy patients. The CDR3 regions of TCR beta were amplified from RNA transcripts. The HTBI primer set was used in a first-round RT-PCR of the TCR CDR3. MiXCR, run by TCRdb on the multiplex PCR reads, gives a single entry per CDR3 protein. The sample includes 500,000 to 650,000 distinct CDR3 sequences, more than 14% of them seen just once. Turning to this clonotype: Its antigen is unidentified.

V was clipped by 0 bases and J by 4 bases, with 9 bases between them. There are 13 residues in the CDR3. CDR1 and CDR2 (germline): GTSNPN, SVGIG (reference sequence). J is TRBJ1-2 and V is TRBV30; D unresolved. Material for sequencing was blood. The sequence was obtained from a woman aged 50 to 60 with Graves' ophthalmopathy. In DNA, the CDR3 is TGTGCCTGGAGTGTACTCCTGAGCTATGGCTACACCTTC. Residues: CAWSVLLSYGYTF.